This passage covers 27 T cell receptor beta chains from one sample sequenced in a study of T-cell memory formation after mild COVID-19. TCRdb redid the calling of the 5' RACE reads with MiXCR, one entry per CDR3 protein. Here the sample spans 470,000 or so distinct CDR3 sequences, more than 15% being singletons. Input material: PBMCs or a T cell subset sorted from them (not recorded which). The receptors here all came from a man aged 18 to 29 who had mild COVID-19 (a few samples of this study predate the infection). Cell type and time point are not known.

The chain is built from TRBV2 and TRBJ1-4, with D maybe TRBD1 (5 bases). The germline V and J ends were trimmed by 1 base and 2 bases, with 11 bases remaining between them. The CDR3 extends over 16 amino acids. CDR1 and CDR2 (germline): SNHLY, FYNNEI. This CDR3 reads CASSEGRVATNEKLFF. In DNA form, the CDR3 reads TGTGCCAGCAGTGAAGGCAGGGTAGCGACTAATGAAAAACTGTTTTTT.

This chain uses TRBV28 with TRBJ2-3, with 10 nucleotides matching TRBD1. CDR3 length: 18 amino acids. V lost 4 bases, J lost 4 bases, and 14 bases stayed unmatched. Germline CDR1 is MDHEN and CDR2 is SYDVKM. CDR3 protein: CASSSRQGAGPGPDTQYF. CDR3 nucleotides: TGTGCCAGCAGTTCACGACAGGGGGCCGGGCCAGGCCCAGATACGCAGTATTTT. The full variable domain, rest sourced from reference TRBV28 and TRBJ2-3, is DVKVTQSSRYLVKRTGEKVFLECVQDMDHENMFWYRQDPGLGLRLIYFSYDVKMKEKGDIPEGYSVSREKKERFSLILESASTNQTSMYLCASSSRQGAGPGPDTQYFGPGTRLTVL.

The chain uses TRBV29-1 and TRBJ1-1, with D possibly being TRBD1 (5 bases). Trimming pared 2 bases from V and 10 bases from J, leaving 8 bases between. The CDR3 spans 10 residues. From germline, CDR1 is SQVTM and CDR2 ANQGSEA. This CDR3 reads CSVESGGAFF. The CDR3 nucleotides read TGCAGCGTTGAATCTGGGGGAGCTTTCTTT.

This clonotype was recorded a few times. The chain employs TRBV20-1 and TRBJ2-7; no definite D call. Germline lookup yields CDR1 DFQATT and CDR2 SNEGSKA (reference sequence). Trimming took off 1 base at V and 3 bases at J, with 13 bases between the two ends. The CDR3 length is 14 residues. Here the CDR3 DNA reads TGCAGTGCTAGAGGGCCCCAGACAAACTACGAGCAGTACGTC. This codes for CSARGPQTNYEQYV.

The CDR3 region has the DNA TGCAGTGCTAGAGTCAGGGGGCCGGACACTGAAGCTTTCTTT. This gives the protein CSARVRGPDTEAFF. The rearrangement joins TRBV20-1 to TRBJ1-1, with 8 positions matching TRBD1. Germline assignment: CDR1 DFQATT and CDR2 SNEGSKA (reference sequence). V trimming: 1 base; J trimming: 3 bases; junction bases outside the gene matches: 4. The CDR3 loop spans 14 amino acids.

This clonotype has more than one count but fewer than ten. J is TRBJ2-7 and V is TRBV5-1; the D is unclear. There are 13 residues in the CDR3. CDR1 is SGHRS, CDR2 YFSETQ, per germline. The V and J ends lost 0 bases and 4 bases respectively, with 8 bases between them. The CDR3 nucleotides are TGCGCCAGCAGCTTGGCCGAAGGATACGAGCAGTACTTC. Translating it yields CASSLAEGYEQYF.

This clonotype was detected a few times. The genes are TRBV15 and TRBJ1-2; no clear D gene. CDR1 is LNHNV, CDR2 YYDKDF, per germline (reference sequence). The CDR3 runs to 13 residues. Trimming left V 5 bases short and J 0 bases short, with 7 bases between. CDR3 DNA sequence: TGTGCCACCAGCGGCCCAGCTAACTATGGCTACACCTTC. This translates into CATSGPANYGYTF.

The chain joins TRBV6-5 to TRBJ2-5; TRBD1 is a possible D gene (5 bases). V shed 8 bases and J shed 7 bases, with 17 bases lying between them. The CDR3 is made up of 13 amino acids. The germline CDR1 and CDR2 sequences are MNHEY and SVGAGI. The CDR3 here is CASRHGRERTQYF. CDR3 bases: TGTGCCAGCCGCCATGGCAGGGAAAGGACCCAGTACTTC.

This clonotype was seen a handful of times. DNA for the CDR3: TGTGCCATCAAAGACAGCCTCTACAATGAGCAGTTCTTC. Amino acid sequence: CAIKDSLYNEQFF. The V call is TRBV10-3, the J call TRBJ2-1; D perhaps matches TRBD1 (5 bases). V dropped 7 bases and J dropped 3 bases, with 10 bases sitting between them. Germline V gene sequence: CDR1 ENHRY, CDR2 SYGVKD. The CDR3 is 13 residues long.

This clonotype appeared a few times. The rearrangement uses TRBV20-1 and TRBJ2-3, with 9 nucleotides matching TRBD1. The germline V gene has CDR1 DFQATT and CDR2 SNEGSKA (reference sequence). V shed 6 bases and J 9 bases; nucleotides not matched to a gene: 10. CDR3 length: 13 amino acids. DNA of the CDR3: TGCAGTGCCCGGGACAGGGCTTTCGGGACGCAGTATTTT. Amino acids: CSARDRAFGTQYF.

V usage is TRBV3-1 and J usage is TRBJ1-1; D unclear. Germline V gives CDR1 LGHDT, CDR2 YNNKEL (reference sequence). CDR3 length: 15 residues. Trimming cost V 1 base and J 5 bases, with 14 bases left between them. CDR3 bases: TGTGCCAGCAGCCAAGCTACCGTTAGAGCGACTGAAGCTTTCTTT. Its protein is CASSQATVRATEAFF.

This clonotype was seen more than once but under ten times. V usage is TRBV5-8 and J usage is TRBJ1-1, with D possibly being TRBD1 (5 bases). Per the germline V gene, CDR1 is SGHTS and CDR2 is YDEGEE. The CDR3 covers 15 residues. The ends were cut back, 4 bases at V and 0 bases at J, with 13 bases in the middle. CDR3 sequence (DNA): TGTGCCAGCAGCACGATACAGGTTATGAACACTGAAGCTTTCTTT. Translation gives CASSTIQVMNTEAFF.

In DNA form, the CDR3 reads TGTGCCAGCAGCATACATAGGACAGGGGGAAACACCGGGGAGCTGTTTTTT. This codes for CASSIHRTGGNTGELFF. The chain couples TRBV9 to TRBJ2-2, with TRBD1 matching over 10 bases. V was clipped by 4 bases and J by 2 bases; unmatched bases: 8. This CDR3 contains 17 residues. Germline V gene data show CDR1 as SGDLS and CDR2 as YYNGEE. The variable domain in full, completed from reference TRBV9 and TRBJ2-2, reads DSGVTQTPKHLITATGQRVTLRCSPRSGDLSVYWYQQSLDQGLQFLIQYYNGEERAKGNILERFSAQQFPDLHSELNLSSLELGDSALYFCASSIHRTGGNTGELFFGEGSRLTVL.

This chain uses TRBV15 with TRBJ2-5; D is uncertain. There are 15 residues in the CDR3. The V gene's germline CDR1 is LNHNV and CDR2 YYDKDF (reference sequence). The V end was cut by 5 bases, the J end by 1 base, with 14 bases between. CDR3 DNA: TGTGCCACCAGCGACCTCAGTCCCCCCCAAGAGACCCAGTACTTC. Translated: CATSDLSPPQETQYF.

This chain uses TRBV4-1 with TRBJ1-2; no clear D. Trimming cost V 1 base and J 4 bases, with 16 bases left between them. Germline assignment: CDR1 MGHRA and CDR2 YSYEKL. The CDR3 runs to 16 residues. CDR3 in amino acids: CASSQVTGAVSYGYTF. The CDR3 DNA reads TGCGCCAGCAGCCAAGTAACGGGTGCAGTAAGCTATGGCTACACCTTC.

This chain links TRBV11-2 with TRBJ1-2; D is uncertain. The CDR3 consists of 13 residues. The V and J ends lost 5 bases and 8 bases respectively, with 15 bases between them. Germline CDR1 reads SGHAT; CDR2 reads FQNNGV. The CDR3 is CASSPGAIEGYTF. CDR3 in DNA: TGTGCCAGCAGCCCGGGTGCTATCGAAGGCTACACCTTC.

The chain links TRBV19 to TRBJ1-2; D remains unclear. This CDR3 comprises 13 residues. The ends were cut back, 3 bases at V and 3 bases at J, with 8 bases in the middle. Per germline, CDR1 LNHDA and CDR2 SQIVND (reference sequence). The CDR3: CASSISVYYGYTF. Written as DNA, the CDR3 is TGTGCCAGTAGTATTTCTGTCTACTATGGCTACACCTTC.

The CDR3 DNA is TGCGCCAGCAGTGGGACAGCTTATAGCAATCAGCCCCAGCATTTT. Translated, it gives CASSGTAYSNQPQHF. The V gene is TRBV23-1, the J gene TRBJ1-5; TRBD1 aligns across 7 bases. TRBV23-1 is sorted into the ORF group, with uncertain function. There are 15 residues in the CDR3. With 5 bases clipped from V and 0 bases from J, the junction kept 4 bases outside the gene matches.

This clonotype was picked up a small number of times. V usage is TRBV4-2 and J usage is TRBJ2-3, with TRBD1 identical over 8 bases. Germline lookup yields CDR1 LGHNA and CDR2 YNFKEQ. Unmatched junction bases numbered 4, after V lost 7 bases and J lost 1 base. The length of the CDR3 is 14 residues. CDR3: CASKQGVGTDTQYF. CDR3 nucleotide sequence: TGTGCCAGCAAACAGGGGGTTGGCACAGATACGCAGTATTTT.

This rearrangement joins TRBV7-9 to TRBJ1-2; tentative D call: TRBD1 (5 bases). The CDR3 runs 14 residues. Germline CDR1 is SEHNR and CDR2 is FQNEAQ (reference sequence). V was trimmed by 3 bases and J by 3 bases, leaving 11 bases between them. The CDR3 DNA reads TGTGCCAGCAGCTTCACCGACAGCTACTATGGCTACACCTTC. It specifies CASSFTDSYYGYTF.

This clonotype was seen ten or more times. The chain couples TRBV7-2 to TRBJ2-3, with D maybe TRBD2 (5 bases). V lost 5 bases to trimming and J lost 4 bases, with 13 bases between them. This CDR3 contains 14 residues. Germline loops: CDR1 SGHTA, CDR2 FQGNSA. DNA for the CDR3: TGTGCCAGCAGCCCGCCTGGGAGTGCAGATACGCAGTATTTT. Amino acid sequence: CASSPPGSADTQYF.

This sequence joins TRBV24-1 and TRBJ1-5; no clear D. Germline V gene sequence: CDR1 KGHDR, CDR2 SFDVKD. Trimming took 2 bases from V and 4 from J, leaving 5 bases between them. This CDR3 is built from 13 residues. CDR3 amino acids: CATSDSRNQPQHF. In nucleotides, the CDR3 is TGTGCCACCAGTGATTCCCGTAATCAGCCCCAGCATTTT.

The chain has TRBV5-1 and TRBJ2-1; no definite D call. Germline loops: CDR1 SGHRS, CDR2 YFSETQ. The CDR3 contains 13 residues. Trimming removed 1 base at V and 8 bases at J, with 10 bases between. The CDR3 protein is CASSLLPLDEQFF. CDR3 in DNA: TGCGCCAGCAGCTTGTTGCCCTTGGATGAGCAGTTCTTC.

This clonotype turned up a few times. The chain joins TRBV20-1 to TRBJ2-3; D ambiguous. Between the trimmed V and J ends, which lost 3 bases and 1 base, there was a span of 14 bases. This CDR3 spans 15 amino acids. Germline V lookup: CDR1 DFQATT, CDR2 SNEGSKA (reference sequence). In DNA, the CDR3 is TGCAGTGCTAGGGACCGGGCTAGGGGCACAGATACGCAGTATTTT. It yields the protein CSARDRARGTDTQYF.

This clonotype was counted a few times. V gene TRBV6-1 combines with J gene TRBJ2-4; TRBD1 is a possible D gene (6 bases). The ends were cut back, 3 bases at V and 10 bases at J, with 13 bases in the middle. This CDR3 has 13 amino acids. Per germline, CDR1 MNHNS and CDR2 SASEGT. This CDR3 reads CASSDVTGHIQYF. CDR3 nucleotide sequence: TGTGCCAGCAGTGACGTGACAGGACATATTCAGTACTTC.

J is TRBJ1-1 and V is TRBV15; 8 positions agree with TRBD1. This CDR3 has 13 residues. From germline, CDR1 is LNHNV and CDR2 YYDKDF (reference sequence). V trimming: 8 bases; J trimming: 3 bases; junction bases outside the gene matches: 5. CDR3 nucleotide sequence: TGTGCCACCCGGGACAGGACCTACACTGAAGCTTTCTTT. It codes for CATRDRTYTEAFF.

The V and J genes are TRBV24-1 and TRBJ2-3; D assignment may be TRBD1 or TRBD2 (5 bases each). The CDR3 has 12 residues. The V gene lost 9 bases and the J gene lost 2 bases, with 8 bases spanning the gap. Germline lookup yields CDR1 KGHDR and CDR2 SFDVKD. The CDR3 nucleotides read TGTGCCACCGAGGGGAACACAGATACGCAGTATTTT. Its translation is CATEGNTDTQYF.